This T cell receptor (beta chain) derives from a study of cytomegalovirus exposure and HLA in healthy donors. Study-wide findings and caveats: Presence/absence analyses took donor sequencing depth as roughly uniform. Previous analysis showed most TCR beta V segments were productive about 90% or about 30% of the time.

About this clone: The antigen is unknown.

The CDR3 loop spans 13 amino acids. Germline V gives CDR1 WNHNN, CDR2 SYGVQD (reference sequence). V lost 4 bases and J lost 5; bases outside the gene matches: 2. The primer mix had 60 Vbeta and 13 Jbeta primers. Only in-frame clones appear in the TCRdb table, and some are missing; sequencing was by immunoSEQ multiplex PCR. The table has around 130,000 clones, 75% to 85% seen once; the top ten hold 2.5% to 3.5%. This receptor was identified in a woman in her late teens or twenties in good health and CMV-seropositive. The sequenced sample consisted of PBMCs. The chain is built from TRBV10-1 and TRBJ2-7; 10 bases line up with TRBD2. CDR3 sequence: CASSGLAGDEQYF. DNA of the CDR3: TGCGCCAGCAGTGGGCTAGCGGGAGACGAGCAGTACTTC.